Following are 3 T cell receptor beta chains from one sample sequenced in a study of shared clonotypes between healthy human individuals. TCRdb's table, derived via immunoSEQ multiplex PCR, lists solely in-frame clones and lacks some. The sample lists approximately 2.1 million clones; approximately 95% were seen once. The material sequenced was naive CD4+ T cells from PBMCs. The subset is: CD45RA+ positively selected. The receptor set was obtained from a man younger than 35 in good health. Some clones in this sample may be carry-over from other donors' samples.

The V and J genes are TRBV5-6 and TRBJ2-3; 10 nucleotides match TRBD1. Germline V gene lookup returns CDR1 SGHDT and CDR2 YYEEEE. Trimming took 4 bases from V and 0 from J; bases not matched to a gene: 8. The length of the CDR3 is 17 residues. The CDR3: CASSRLGQGFSTDTQYF. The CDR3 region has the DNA TGTGCCAGCAGCCGACTGGGACAGGGGTTTAGCACAGATACGCAGTATTTT. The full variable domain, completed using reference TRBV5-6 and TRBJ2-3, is DAGVTQSPTHLIKTRGQQVTLRCSPKSGHDTVSWYQQALGQGPQFIFQYYEEEERQRGNFPDRFSGHQFPNYSSELNVNALLLGDSALYLCASSRLGQGFSTDTQYFGPGTRLTVL.

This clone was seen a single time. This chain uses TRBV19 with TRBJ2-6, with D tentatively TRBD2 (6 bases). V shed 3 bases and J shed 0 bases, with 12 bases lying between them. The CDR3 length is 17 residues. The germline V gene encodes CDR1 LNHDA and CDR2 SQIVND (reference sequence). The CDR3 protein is CASSILGSYSGANVLTF. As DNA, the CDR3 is TGTGCCAGTAGTATTCTCGGGAGTTACTCTGGGGCCAACGTCCTGACTTTC.

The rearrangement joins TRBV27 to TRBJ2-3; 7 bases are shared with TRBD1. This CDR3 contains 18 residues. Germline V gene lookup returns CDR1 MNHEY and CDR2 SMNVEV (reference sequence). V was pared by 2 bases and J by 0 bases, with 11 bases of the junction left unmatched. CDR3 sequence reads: CASSLTPGQYQSTDTQYF. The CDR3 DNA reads TGTGCCAGCAGTTTAACGCCGGGACAGTACCAAAGCACAGATACGCAGTATTTT.